This record concerns one T cell receptor (beta chain) sequence. The data derive from a study of shared T cell receptors in the human thymus. CDR3 size: 10 residues. V lost 10 bases and J 5 bases, leaving 8 bases between the germline ends. Germline V lookup: CDR1 MNHNS, CDR2 SASEGT. This table comes from immunoSEQ multiplex PCR, and its TCRdb copy is limited to in-frame clones, with some not included. The table lists about 400,000 clones, over 90% of them singletons. The material sequenced was thymocytes. The receptor comes from a human donor. The chain joins TRBV6-1 to TRBJ2-5; D is undetermined. The CDR3 reads CATRPETQYF. CDR3 DNA sequence: TGTGCCACCCGACCGGAGACCCAGTACTTC.